Following are 19 T cell receptor beta chains from one sample sequenced in a study of beta chain features in type 1 diabetes. Findings and caveats of the study: There was a moderate but significant shortening of TCRB CDR3s in all four CD4+ subsets of Type 1 diabetes patients.

These receptors have no known antigen. Expressed TCRB transcripts were sequenced because the entire RNA isolate underwent reverse transcription. The protocol was immunoSEQ multiplex PCR, while the TCRdb copy is restricted to in-frame clones and leaves out a portion. The table shows about 700,000 clones, with around 15% occurring only once. Sequenced: naive CD4+ T cells from blood. These TCRs come from a man between 18 and 35 years old with type 1 diabetes.

The V gene is TRBV29-1, the J gene TRBJ2-3, with 14 nucleotides matching TRBD2. The CDR3 has 17 amino acids. Germline CDR1 and CDR2: SQVTM and ANQGSEA. After removal of 0 bases from V and 6 bases from J, the junction contained 8 bases not matched to a gene. The CDR3 region has the DNA TGCAGCGTTGAAGATCAGGGACTAGCGGGGGCCAGGGATACGCAGTATTTT. As protein: CSVEDQGLAGARDTQYF.

This clone has just a few counts. The genes are TRBV27 and TRBJ2-4, with no clear D. V was clipped by 8 bases and J by 13 bases, with 21 bases between them. The V gene's germline CDR1 is MNHEY and CDR2 SMNVEV (reference sequence). The CDR3 spans 13 residues. This chain's CDR3 is CASGLNPRQVQYF. In DNA, the CDR3 is TGTGCCAGCGGGTTAAACCCCCGTCAGGTACAGTACTTC.

This clone was detected a few times. The V gene is TRBV13, the J gene TRBJ2-4; perhaps D is TRBD1 or TRBD2 (7 bases each). Germline V gene lookup returns CDR1 PRHDT and CDR2 FYEKMQ (reference sequence). The V and J ends lost 4 bases and 5 bases respectively, with 12 bases between them. This CDR3 has 14 residues. CDR3 in DNA: TGTGCCAGCAGCTCCTCAGGGGGGGAAAACATTCAGTACTTC. Translating it yields CASSSSGGENIQYF. Variable domain in full (rest from reference TRBV13 and TRBJ2-4): AAGVIQSPRHLIKEKRETATLKCYPIPRHDTVYWYQQGPGQDPQFLISFYEKMQSDKGSIPDRFSAQQFSDYHSELNMSSLELGDSALYFCASSSSGGENIQYFGAGTRLSVL.

This clone was seen more than once but under ten times. This rearrangement joins TRBV18 to TRBJ2-1; TRBD2 aligns across 7 bases. The V gene's germline CDR1 is KGHSH and CDR2 LQKENI. V shed 3 bases, J shed 0 bases, and the junction held 2 bases outside the gene matches. The CDR3 extends over 15 amino acids. The CDR3 coding sequence is TGTGCCAGCTCACCCGGGGGGAACTCCTACAATGAGCAGTTCTTC. Translating it yields CASSPGGNSYNEQFF.

This clone was observed a handful of times. This CDR3 is also generated by other DNA sequences in the sample. This sequence joins TRBV6-5 and TRBJ1-2; the D gene is possibly TRBD1 (5 bases). The ends were cut back, 2 bases at V and 8 bases at J, with 9 bases in the middle. Germline V gene sequence: CDR1 MNHEY, CDR2 SVGAGI. The CDR3 spans 12 residues. This CDR3 is CASSYGGYGYTF. The CDR3, as DNA: TGTGCCAGCAGTTACGGGGGGTACGGCTACACCTTC.

V usage is TRBV18 and J usage is TRBJ1-2; D is perhaps TRBD1 (6 bases). Germline lookup yields CDR1 KGHSH and CDR2 LQKENI. The V gene lost 3 bases and the J gene lost 5 bases, with 13 bases spanning the gap. This CDR3 is built from 14 residues. The CDR3 sequence: CASSPWEQGYGYTF. DNA of the CDR3: TGTGCCAGCTCACCGTGGGAACAGGGTTATGGCTACACCTTC.

This clone was found a few times. The genes are TRBV4-1 and TRBJ2-7; D is possibly TRBD1 (5 bases). V gave up 2 bases and J gave up 2 bases, with 13 bases separating them. Per the germline V gene, CDR1 is MGHRA and CDR2 is YSYEKL. The CDR3 extends over 15 amino acids. The CDR3 loop reads CASSQQPTVAYEQYF. The CDR3 DNA follows: TGCGCCAGCAGCCAACAGCCGACAGTCGCCTACGAGCAGTACTTC.

In the case of this clone: Within the sample, other DNA sequences also encode this same CDR3. This sequence joins TRBV7-9 and TRBJ1-5, with D possibly TRBD1 on 5 matching bases. CDR1 and CDR2 (germline): SEHNR, FQNEAQ (reference sequence). V was shortened by 1 base and J by 7 bases, with 8 bases between the two germline ends. The CDR3 is 13 residues long. CDR3 residues: CASSLVGDQPQHF. The CDR3 region has the DNA TGTGCCAGCAGCTTAGTCGGGGACCAGCCCCAGCATTTT.

This CDR3 reads CASSLAEVEQYF. The CDR3 region has the DNA TGTGCCAGCAGCTTAGCCGAGGTCGAGCAGTACTTC. V usage is TRBV7-9 and J usage is TRBJ2-7; D not certain. This CDR3 contains 12 residues. Germline V gene lookup returns CDR1 SEHNR and CDR2 FQNEAQ (reference sequence). The ends were cut back, 0 bases at V and 6 bases at J, with 6 bases in the middle.

The chain is built from TRBV10-3 and TRBJ2-1, with 8 bases identical to TRBD1. CDR1 and CDR2 from the germline V gene are ENHRY and SYGVKD. The length of the CDR3 is 15 residues. V was pared by 4 bases and J by 5 bases, with 7 bases of the junction left unmatched. The CDR3 here is CAISVDPDRDNEQFF. Here the CDR3 DNA reads TGTGCCATCAGTGTGGATCCGGACAGGGACAATGAGCAGTTCTTC.

Only a few counts were recorded for this clone. V gene TRBV9 combines with J gene TRBJ2-1; D remains ambiguous. V was cut by 0 bases and J by 2 bases, with 9 bases left in between. Germline CDR1 SGDLS, CDR2 YYNGEE. The CDR3 sequence is 15 residues long. The DNA for the CDR3 is TGTGCCAGCAGCGTAGCTGAAGGGCCCTACAATGAGCAGTTCTTC. Protein sequence: CASSVAEGPYNEQFF.

CDR3: CSVSPGINSPLHF. The CDR3 bases are TGCAGCGTTAGTCCAGGGATTAATTCACCCCTCCACTTT. The rearrangement joins TRBV29-1 to TRBJ1-6; D possibly corresponds to TRBD1 (5 bases). V was trimmed by 5 bases and J by 6 bases, leaving 11 bases between them. This CDR3 contains 13 residues. The germline V gene has CDR1 SQVTM and CDR2 ANQGSEA.

The chain carries TRBV30 and TRBJ1-2; D ambiguous. The germline gives CDR1 GTSNPN, CDR2 SVGIG (reference sequence). The ends were cut back, 0 bases at V and 0 bases at J, with 8 bases in the middle. The CDR3 extends over 14 amino acids. Here the CDR3 DNA reads TGTGCCTGGAGTGTAGCAATTACTAACTATGGCTACACCTTC. Translation: CAWSVAITNYGYTF.

This clone was found once. The V call is TRBV15, the J call TRBJ1-5; D call uncertain. Germline assignment: CDR1 LNHNV and CDR2 YYDKDF (reference sequence). V was shortened by 2 bases and J by 6 bases, with 17 bases between the two germline ends. This CDR3 comprises 16 residues. For the CDR3, the DNA is TGTGCCACCAGCAGACTGGACGCGACCGGCGGTCAGCCCCAGCATTTT. It is translated as CATSRLDATGGQPQHF.

J is TRBJ2-3 and V is TRBV28; no clear D. Germline V gives CDR1 MDHEN, CDR2 SYDVKM. The CDR3 contains 16 residues. Between the trimmed V and J ends, which lost 3 bases and 2 bases, there was a span of 15 bases. The CDR3 DNA follows: TGTGCCAGCAGTTTTTCCAGATGGGGTTACACAGATACGCAGTATTTT. Translated: CASSFSRWGYTDTQYF.

In its sample, this clone was seen a few times. This chain links TRBV5-4 with TRBJ2-2; the D gene is possibly TRBD2 (6 bases). V lost 3 bases and J 6 bases, leaving 9 bases between the germline ends. The CDR3 covers 13 residues. The V gene's germline CDR1 is SGHNT and CDR2 YYREEE (reference sequence). As DNA, the CDR3 is TGTGCCAGCAGCTCCCCTAGCGCCGGGGAGCTGTTTTTT. Translation: CASSSPSAGELFF.

The chain employs TRBV6-6 and TRBJ1-4; D is possibly TRBD1 (6 bases). The V gene's germline CDR1 is MNHNY and CDR2 SVGAGI (reference sequence). This CDR3 contains 12 residues. Trimming left V 7 bases short and J 6 bases short, with 9 bases between. The CDR3 reads CASTRQDEKLFF. The CDR3 coding sequence is TGTGCCAGCACTCGACAGGATGAAAAACTGTTTTTT.

The J gene is TRBJ2-7, the V gene TRBV13, with unresolved D. Germline V CDR1 and CDR2: PRHDT, FYEKMQ (reference sequence). Trimming shortened V by 1 base and J by 0 bases, and 13 bases separated the two germline ends. The CDR3 is 16 residues long. CDR3 residues: CASSLAVPTTSYEQYF. The CDR3, as DNA: TGTGCCAGCAGCTTAGCGGTCCCCACTACCTCCTACGAGCAGTACTTC.

This clone was counted only a few times. V gene TRBV6-5 combines with J gene TRBJ2-1; 11 nucleotides match TRBD2. Germline V gives CDR1 MNHEY, CDR2 SVGAGI. J lost 9 bases, V lost 6 bases, and 10 bases had no gene match. This CDR3 has 15 residues. The CDR3 nucleotides are TGTGCCAGCAGAACCGACCCGGGACTAGCGGCTGAGCAGTTCTTC. Encoded protein: CASRTDPGLAAEQFF.